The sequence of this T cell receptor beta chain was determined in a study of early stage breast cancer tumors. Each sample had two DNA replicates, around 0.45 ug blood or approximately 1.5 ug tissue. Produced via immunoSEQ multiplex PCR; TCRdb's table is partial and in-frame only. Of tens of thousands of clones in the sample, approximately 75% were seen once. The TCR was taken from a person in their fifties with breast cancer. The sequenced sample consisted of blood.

The CDR3 DNA reads TGCGCCAGCAGTGAAGGCCTGACCTACAATGAGCAGTTCTTC. It codes for CASSEGLTYNEQFF. The chain recombines TRBV10-1 with TRBJ2-1, with no clear D. Germline values: CDR1 WNHNN, CDR2 SYGVQD (reference sequence). This CDR3 contains 14 residues. V dropped 3 bases and J dropped 2 bases, with 8 bases sitting between them.